The present TCR beta chain was sequenced within a study of read filtering for tumor transcriptome and immune sequencing. Study information: Whole-transcriptome libraries were prepared after DNase treatment.

This clonotype was seen many times. The antigen is unknown. From approximately 400 ng of RNA, a library with molecular barcoded alpha/delta and beta/gamma adaptors was made. TCRdb re-called the reads through MiXCR, storing one row per CDR3 protein. The table has about 48,000 distinct CDR3 sequences, 15% to 20% seen once. Study-level findings and limits: Single-read clonotypes: about 83% of IR-seq clonotypes (approximately 3.7% of reads), more than 70% of RNA-seq clonotypes (44.6% of reads). IR-seq and RNA-seq agreed better without single-read clonotypes.

The CDR3 consists of 13 residues. The V end lost 4 bases, the J end lost 1 base, and 7 bases lay between the germline ends. Input material: a population of CD138-negative cells sorted from bone marrow. This chain uses TRBV12-3 or TRBV12-4 with TRBJ1-1; no firm D call. The TCR sequence derives from a donor over 35 with multiple myeloma. CDR3: CASSSTENTEAFF. CDR3 coding DNA: TGTGCCAGCAGTTCGACGGAGAACACTGAAGCTTTCTTT.